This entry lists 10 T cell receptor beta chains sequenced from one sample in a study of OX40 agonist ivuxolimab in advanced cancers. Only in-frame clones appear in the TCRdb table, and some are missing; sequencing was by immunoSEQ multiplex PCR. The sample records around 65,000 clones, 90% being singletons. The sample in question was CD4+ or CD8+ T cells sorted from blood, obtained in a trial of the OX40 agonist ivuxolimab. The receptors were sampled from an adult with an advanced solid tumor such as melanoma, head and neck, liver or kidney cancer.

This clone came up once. The CDR3 DNA is TGTGCCGCCGGACTAGGGAACACCGGGGAGCTGTTTTTT. Translation gives CAAGLGNTGELFF. The V gene is TRBV28, the J gene TRBJ2-2, with 7 bases lining up with TRBD2. Per germline, CDR1 MDHEN and CDR2 SYDVKM. With V trimmed by 11 bases and J by 1 base, 4 bases remained unmatched. CDR3 length: 13 residues.

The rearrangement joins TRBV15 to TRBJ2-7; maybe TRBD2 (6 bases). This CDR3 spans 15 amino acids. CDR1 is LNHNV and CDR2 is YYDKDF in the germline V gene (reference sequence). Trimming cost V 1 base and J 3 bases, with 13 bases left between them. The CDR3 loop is CATSRAGSGVYEQYF. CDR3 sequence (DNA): TGTGCCACCAGCAGAGCCGGGAGTGGCGTCTACGAGCAGTACTTC.

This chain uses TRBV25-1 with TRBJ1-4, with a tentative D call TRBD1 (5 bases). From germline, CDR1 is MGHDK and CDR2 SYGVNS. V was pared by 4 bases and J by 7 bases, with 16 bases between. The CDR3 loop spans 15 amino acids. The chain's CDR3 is CASSGDGIFFEKLFF. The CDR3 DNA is TGTGCCAGCAGTGGGGACGGGATCTTTTTTGAAAAACTGTTTTTT.

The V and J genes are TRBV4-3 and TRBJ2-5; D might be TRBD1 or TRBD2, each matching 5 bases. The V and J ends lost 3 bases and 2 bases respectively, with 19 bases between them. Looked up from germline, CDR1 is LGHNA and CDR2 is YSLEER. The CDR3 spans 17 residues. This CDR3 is CASSHPLGRECQETQYF. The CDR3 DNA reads TGCGCCAGCAGCCACCCCCTTGGCAGGGAGTGTCAAGAGACCCAGTACTTC.

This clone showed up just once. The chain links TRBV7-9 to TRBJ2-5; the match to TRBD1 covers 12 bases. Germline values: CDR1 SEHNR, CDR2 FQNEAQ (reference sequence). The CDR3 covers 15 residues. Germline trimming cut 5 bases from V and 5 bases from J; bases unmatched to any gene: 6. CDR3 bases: TGTGCCAGCAGCCCTGGGACAGGGGGCTGGGAGACCCAGTACTTC. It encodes CASSPGTGGWETQYF.

The CDR3 here is CASSSTMDTQYF. CDR3 DNA sequence: TGTGCCAGCAGTTCCACCATGGATACGCAGTATTTT. The chain joins TRBV2 to TRBJ2-3; unclear D gene. The CDR3 is made up of 12 amino acids. The V end was cut by 5 bases, the J end by 6 bases, with 9 bases between. Germline lookup yields CDR1 SNHLY and CDR2 FYNNEI.

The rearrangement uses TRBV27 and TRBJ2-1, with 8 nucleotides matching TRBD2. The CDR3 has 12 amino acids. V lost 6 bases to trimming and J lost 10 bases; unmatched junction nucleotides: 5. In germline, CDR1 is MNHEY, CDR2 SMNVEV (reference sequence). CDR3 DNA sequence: TGTGCCAGCAGGAGGACTAGCAACGAGCAGTTCTTC. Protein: CASRRTSNEQFF.

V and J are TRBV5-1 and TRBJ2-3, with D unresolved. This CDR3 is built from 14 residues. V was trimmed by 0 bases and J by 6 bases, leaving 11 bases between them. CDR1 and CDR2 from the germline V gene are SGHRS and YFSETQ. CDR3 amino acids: CASSLADGTDTQYF. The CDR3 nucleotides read TGCGCCAGCAGCTTGGCCGACGGTACTGATACGCAGTATTTT.

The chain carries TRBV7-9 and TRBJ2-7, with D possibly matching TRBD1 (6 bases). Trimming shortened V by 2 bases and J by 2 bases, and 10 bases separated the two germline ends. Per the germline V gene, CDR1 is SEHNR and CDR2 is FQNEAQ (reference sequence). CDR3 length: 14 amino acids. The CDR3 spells CASSLLQGTYEQYF. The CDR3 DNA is TGTGCCAGCAGCTTATTACAGGGAACCTACGAGCAGTACTTC.

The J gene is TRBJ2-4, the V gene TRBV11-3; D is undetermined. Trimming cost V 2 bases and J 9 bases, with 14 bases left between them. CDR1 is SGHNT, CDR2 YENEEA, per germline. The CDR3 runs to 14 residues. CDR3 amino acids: CASSLIIRIGIQYF. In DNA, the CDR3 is TGTGCCAGCAGCTTAATAATCAGGATCGGCATTCAGTACTTC.